These 8 T cell receptor beta chains were sequenced from one sample in a study of CD8 T cells in Susac syndrome. RNA amounts of about 0.5 to 1 ug underwent reverse transcription with random hexamers. Using its own MiXCR run on the immunoSEQ multiplex PCR reads, TCRdb lists one record per CDR3 protein. The table includes 140,000 or so distinct CDR3 sequences, roughly 94% detected once. The sequencing sample was made of CD4+ T cells from PBMCs. Every receptor here comes from a human donor in good health.

The chain combines TRBV30 with TRBJ1-1; D unclear. The CDR3 consists of 10 residues. V was pared by 3 bases and J by 8 bases, with 7 bases between. Germline V CDR1 and CDR2: GTSNPN, SVGIG (reference sequence). The CDR3 here is CAWRETEAFF. In DNA, the CDR3 is TGTGCCTGGAGAGAGACAGAAGCTTTCTTT.

This chain joins TRBV5-1 and TRBJ2-1, with 8 bases identical to TRBD2. This CDR3 is built from 15 residues. With V trimmed by 2 bases and J by 10 bases, 11 bases remained unmatched. Germline lookup yields CDR1 SGHRS and CDR2 YFSETQ. The CDR3 here is CASSFLAGGAGEQFF. DNA of the CDR3: TGCGCCAGCAGCTTCCTAGCGGGTGGGGCGGGGGAGCAGTTCTTC.

The rearrangement uses TRBV20-1 and TRBJ2-7; 12 nucleotides align to TRBD2. The CDR3 consists of 16 residues. Germline V gene sequence: CDR1 DFQATT, CDR2 SNEGSKA (reference sequence). The J segment lost 0 bases and the V segment lost 1 base, leaving 4 bases of the junction unmatched. CDR3 region: CSARGGTSGSSYEQYF. The CDR3 DNA reads TGCAGTGCTAGAGGGGGGACTAGCGGGTCCTCCTACGAGCAGTACTTC.

The chain combines TRBV18 with TRBJ1-2; D possibly corresponds to TRBD1 (5 bases). The CDR3 length is 13 residues. V was cut by 4 bases and J by 5 bases, with 11 bases left in between. The germline CDR1 and CDR2 sequences are KGHSH and LQKENI. Here the CDR3 DNA reads TGTGCCAGCTCACACTCCCAGGGTTATGGCTACACCTTC. Residues: CASSHSQGYGYTF.

In DNA form, the CDR3 reads TGTGCCAGCAGTGCCGCCCTCGGACAGGGTTTCTATGGCTACACCTTC. Translation gives CASSAALGQGFYGYTF. This sequence joins TRBV12-3 or TRBV12-4 and TRBJ1-2; TRBD1 matches at 8 bases. V gave up 5 bases and J gave up 4 bases; unmatched junction bases: 12. The CDR3 is 16 amino acids.

The rearrangement uses TRBV7-2 and TRBJ1-3; D uncertain. This CDR3 region has 14 residues. The germline CDR1 and CDR2 sequences are SGHTA and FQGNSA. Trimming removed 0 bases at V and 4 bases at J, with 7 bases between. As DNA, the CDR3 is TGTGCCAGCAGCTTAGCCCACGGAGGAAACACCATATATTTT. Its protein product is CASSLAHGGNTIYF.

The chain uses TRBV5-1 and TRBJ2-3, with D perhaps matching TRBD2 (6 bases). Germline V gene lookup returns CDR1 SGHRS and CDR2 YFSETQ. V dropped 4 bases and J dropped 3 bases, with 15 bases sitting between them. The CDR3 totals 15 residues. CDR3 nucleotides: TGCGCCAGCAGCCCCTTAGCGGTTGGGACAGATACGCAGTATTTT. Translation: CASSPLAVGTDTQYF.

In this sample, this clonotype turned up once. The chain joins TRBV5-1 to TRBJ2-7, with D possibly matching TRBD2 (5 bases). The CDR3 spans 13 residues. CDR1 is SGHRS, CDR2 YFSETQ, per germline. V lost 0 bases and J lost 6, with 10 bases in between. The CDR3 region has the DNA TGCGCCAGCAGCTTGGGAGCGGCGCTCGAGCAGTACTTC. Its translation: CASSLGAALEQYF.